A single sample is the source of the 29 T cell receptor beta chains below, sequenced in a study of metastatic and nonmetastatic thyroid tumors. Every patient underwent thyroid surgery untreated. From the PCR reads, TCRdb re-called clones with MiXCR. The profile shows about 82,000 clones, roughly an eighth of them singletons. The sequenced sample was tumor tissue. Receptor source: a female donor with papillary thyroid cancer or a benign thyroid nodule (not recorded which). Some clones in this sample may be carry-over from other donors' samples.

With respect to this clone: This clone may be a read error of a much larger clone one base away. The same CDR3 is also encoded by other DNA sequences in this sample. This chain joins TRBV29-1 and TRBJ2-7; D is perhaps TRBD2 (5 bases). Germline V CDR1 and CDR2: SQVTM, ANQGSEA. There are 14 residues in the CDR3. V dropped 7 bases and J dropped 4 bases, with 20 bases sitting between them. The CDR3 here is CSANQKRYPYEQYF. As DNA, the CDR3 is TGCAGCGCCAACCAAAAGCGGTACCCATACGAGCAGTACTTC.

This clone was observed many times. This sequence joins TRBV6-8 and TRBJ1-5, with a weak D call TRBD1 (5 bases). From germline, CDR1 is MNHGY and CDR2 SAAAGT. Trimming shortened V by 2 bases and J by 10 bases, and 27 bases separated the two germline ends. This CDR3 spans 18 amino acids. In nucleotides, the CDR3 is TGTGCCAGCAGTTACCCTCCGGGACTGAAAGGGTGCGATCTACCCCAGCATTTT. Its protein is CASSYPPGLKGCDLPQHF.

This sequence joins TRBV18 and TRBJ1-1; D not resolved. The CDR3 totals 13 residues. The V end lost 6 bases, the J end lost 11 bases, and 19 bases lay between the germline ends. Germline CDR1 and CDR2: KGHSH and LQKENI. CDR3 in amino acids: CASSLGRSGFAFF. DNA for the CDR3: TGTGCCAGCTCTCTCGGCAGGAGTGGGTTTGCTTTCTTT.

This clone was detected only a few times. V usage is TRBV6-1 and J usage is TRBJ2-1; possibly TRBD1 or TRBD2 for D (5 bases each). This CDR3 has 14 residues. Germline V gives CDR1 MNHNS, CDR2 SASEGT. CDR3 amino acids: CDAGTRTSYNEQFF. CDR3 coding DNA: TGTGACGCCGGGACCAGAACCTCCTACAATGAGCAGTTCTTC.

The V call is TRBV6-1, the J call TRBJ2-7; no definite D call. This CDR3 is built from 14 residues. Germline V gene lookup returns CDR1 MNHNS and CDR2 SASEGT. V lost 5 bases, J lost 3 bases, and 14 bases lay in between. CDR3 region: CASSLDPVRYEQYF. CDR3 DNA sequence: TGTGCCAGCAGTTTAGACCCCGTCCGCTACGAGCAGTACTTC.

Notes on this clone: Given a much more abundant clone one base away, this may be a read error. The sample contains more than one DNA sequence encoding this CDR3. The chain uses TRBV10-3 and TRBJ1-2; D gene ambiguous. The CDR3 length is 13 residues. V was pared by 3 bases and J by 8 bases, with 13 bases between. The germline gives CDR1 ENHRY, CDR2 SYGVKD. CDR3 protein: CAISDRGVGGYTF. The CDR3 DNA is TGTGCCATCAGTGACAGAGGTGTGGGAGGCTACACCTTC.

On this clone itself: Possible read error: a much larger clone is one base away. This chain joins TRBV11-1 and TRBJ2-1; D not certain. The V end was cut by 7 bases, the J end by 5 bases, with 18 bases between. Germline values: CDR1 SGHAT, CDR2 FQDESV (reference sequence). This CDR3 has 15 residues. CDR3 sequence (DNA): TGTGCCAGCACCCAGCCCGGGTGTTTGGACAATGAGCAGTTCTTC. Encoded protein: CASTQPGCLDNEQFF. Looking up the rest from reference TRBV11-1 and TRBJ2-1 gives the full variable domain: EAEVAQSPRYKITEKSQAVAFWCDPISGHATLYWYRQILGQGPELLVQFQDESVVDDSQLPKDRFSAERLKGVDSTLKIQPAELGDSAMYLCASTQPGCLDNEQFFGPGTRLTVL.

There are a few counts of this clone. A much larger clone differs by one base, so this may be a read error. The rearrangement links TRBV28 to TRBJ2-5; 13 positions agree with TRBD2. Per germline, CDR1 MDHEN and CDR2 SYDVKM. V gave up 5 bases and J gave up 4 bases; unmatched junction bases: 16. This CDR3 region has 19 residues. The CDR3 protein is CASSTRWPGLAGCRETQYF. CDR3 nucleotides: TGTGCCAGCAGTACGCGTTGGCCGGGACTAGCGGGATGTCGAGAGACCCAGTACTTC.

At least ten counts were recorded for this clone. The chain links TRBV4-1 to TRBJ1-3, with D possibly matching TRBD1 (6 bases). CDR1 and CDR2 from the germline V gene are MGHRA and YSYEKL. Trimming left V 3 bases short and J 1 base short, with 10 bases between. CDR3 length: 15 amino acids. CDR3 DNA: TGCGCCAGCAGCCAGTTACAGGGTTCTGGAAACACCATATATTTT. Protein sequence: CASSQLQGSGNTIYF.

This clone was counted ten times or more. At the DNA level, this CDR3 is encoded by other sequences in the same sample as well. The rearrangement links TRBV12-3 or TRBV12-4 to TRBJ1-5; possible D gene TRBD1, 5 bases. The CDR3 has 14 residues. V was pared by 6 bases and J by 0 bases, with 9 bases between. CDR3 nucleotide sequence: TGTGCCAGCAGCCCGGGACTTAGCAATCAGCCCCAGCATTTT. Protein product: CASSPGLSNQPQHF.

This clone has ten or more counts. The chain couples TRBV5-1 to TRBJ1-6; D not certain. V gave up 5 bases and J gave up 8 bases, with 11 bases separating them. The CDR3 consists of 13 residues. The germline CDR1 and CDR2 sequences are SGHRS and YFSETQ. The CDR3, as DNA: TGCGCCAGCAGTCGGGCGTGGGATTCACCCCTCCACTTT. Amino acid sequence: CASSRAWDSPLHF.

This clone was seen ten or more times. The chain joins TRBV19 to TRBJ1-6, with D maybe TRBD1 (5 bases). Germline V gives CDR1 LNHDA, CDR2 SQIVND (reference sequence). The length of the CDR3 is 15 residues. V lost 5 bases and J 14 bases, leaving 22 bases between the germline ends. CDR3 loop: CASSSETDPGRALHF. The CDR3 nucleotides are TGTGCCAGTAGTTCAGAGACCGATCCGGGGCGTGCCCTCCACTTT.

Points on this clone: A much bigger clone sits one base away, suggesting this may be a read error. V is TRBV5-1 and J is TRBJ2-1, with a possible D match to TRBD1 (5 bases). V shed 5 bases and J shed 8 bases, with 23 bases lying between them. The CDR3 is 16 residues long. Germline V gene sequence: CDR1 SGHRS, CDR2 YFSETQ. CDR3 loop: CASRERQWALGYEQFF. Here the CDR3 DNA reads TGCGCCAGCAGAGAGAGACAGTGGGCGCTCGGGTATGAGCAGTTCTTC.

This clone was detected a few times. The J gene is TRBJ2-1, the V gene TRBV25-1; 11 bases are a match to TRBD1. This CDR3 comprises 17 residues. CDR1 and CDR2 (germline): MGHDK, SYGVNS. The V segment lost 8 bases and the J segment 8 bases; nucleotides outside the gene matches: 17. As DNA, the CDR3 is TGTGCCAGCGCCGAAGGGGGTGGACAGGGGGCGCGGGATGAGCAGTTCTTC. This sequence encodes CASAEGGGQGARDEQFF.

This clone was counted at least ten times. The chain couples TRBV12-3 or TRBV12-4 to TRBJ2-3, with TRBD2 matching over 7 bases. The CDR3 covers 13 residues. The junction had 4 bases not matched to a gene; V was cut back by 6 bases and J by 4 bases. This CDR3 reads CASRPGRADTQYF. DNA for the CDR3: TGTGCCAGCAGGCCAGGGAGGGCAGATACGCAGTATTTT.

This clone was picked up many times. The chain carries TRBV27 and TRBJ2-1; 10 bases are a match to TRBD2. The CDR3 spans 13 residues. CDR1 and CDR2 (germline): MNHEY, SMNVEV (reference sequence). The junction had 5 bases not matched to a gene; V was cut back by 7 bases and J by 8 bases. CDR3 residues: CASIPAGGHEQFF. CDR3 sequence (DNA): TGTGCCAGCATTCCAGCGGGAGGGCATGAGCAGTTCTTC.

This clone appeared once. Possible read error: a much larger clone is one base away. J is TRBJ2-3 and V is TRBV7-8, with D maybe TRBD1 (5 bases). The germline gives CDR1 SGHVS, CDR2 FQNEAQ. Trimming shortened V by 5 bases and J by 5 bases, and 17 bases separated the two germline ends. The CDR3 sequence is 15 residues long. The CDR3 coding sequence is TGTGCCAGCAGCCCTCCGACAGTGATGGGAGATACGCAGTATTTT. It is translated as CASSPPTVMGDTQYF.

This clone was counted many times. V and J are TRBV20-1 and TRBJ1-4; 8 bases line up with TRBD1. Germline V gene data show CDR1 as DFQATT and CDR2 as SNEGSKA (reference sequence). The CDR3 runs to 14 residues. The J segment lost 5 bases and the V segment lost 5 bases, leaving 7 bases of the junction unmatched. The CDR3 loop is CSAPTTGVNEKLFF. The CDR3 DNA reads as TGCAGTGCTCCTACGACAGGGGTAAATGAAAAACTGTTTTTT.

This clone was recorded at least ten times. The rearrangement uses TRBV5-1 and TRBJ1-1; D call uncertain. CDR1 and CDR2 (germline): SGHRS, YFSETQ. This CDR3 spans 15 amino acids. V was shortened by 1 base and J by 2 bases, with 12 bases between the two germline ends. The CDR3 DNA is TGCGCCAGCAGCTTGATGAGCACTACAAACACTGAAGCTTTCTTT. Protein sequence: CASSLMSTTNTEAFF.

This clone was seen more than once but under ten times. One base away lies a much larger clone, so this may be a sequencing read error. Other nucleotide sequences from this sample produce the same CDR3. This chain joins TRBV27 and TRBJ1-4; perhaps TRBD1 as D (6 bases). Germline-derived CDR1 and CDR2 are MNHEY and SMNVEV (reference sequence). V was clipped by 5 bases and J by 0 bases, with 16 bases between them. The CDR3 sequence is 17 residues long. CDR3 sequence reads: CASSLRYRETTNEKLFF. The CDR3 DNA reads as TGTGCCAGCAGTCTAAGGTACAGGGAAACAACTAATGAAAAACTGTTTTTT.

This clone was seen at least ten times. This CDR3 is CSARNLWGYTF. CDR3 DNA sequence: TGCAGTGCCCGGAATCTGTGGGGCTACACCTTC. The rearrangement uses TRBV20-1 and TRBJ1-2; D ambiguous. V was pared by 6 bases and J by 8 bases, with 13 bases between. Germline loops: CDR1 DFQATT, CDR2 SNEGSKA (reference sequence). This CDR3 is 11 amino acids long.

Many counts were recorded for this clone. The genes are TRBV6-5 and TRBJ1-1, with unresolved D. Trimming pared 0 bases from V and 2 bases from J, leaving 1 base between. CDR1 MNHEY and CDR2 SVGAGI come from the germline V gene. The CDR3 is made up of 12 amino acids. DNA of the CDR3: TGTGCCAGCAGTTACTCAAACACTGAAGCTTTCTTT. This codes for CASSYSNTEAFF.

This clone was seen at least ten times. J is TRBJ2-5 and V is TRBV5-6; D perhaps matches TRBD2 (5 bases). V lost 4 bases and J 5 bases, leaving 6 bases between the germline ends. CDR3 size: 11 residues. Germline CDR1 is SGHDT and CDR2 is YYEEEE. CDR3 protein: CASSGEETQYF. The CDR3 region has the DNA TGTGCCAGCAGCGGGGAGGAGACCCAGTACTTC.

At least ten counts were recorded for this clone. The chain carries TRBV5-6 and TRBJ1-2, with 10 positions matching TRBD1. Germline trimming cut 4 bases from V and 6 bases from J; bases unmatched to any gene: 9. CDR1 is SGHDT and CDR2 is YYEEEE in the germline V gene. The length of the CDR3 is 15 residues. The DNA for the CDR3 is TGTGCCAGCAGCCCCCGGGACAGGGGCTCCCATGGCTACACCTTC. It translates to CASSPRDRGSHGYTF.

Concerning this clone: A read error may account for a junction end that differs from germline. V and J are TRBV10-1 and TRBJ1-4; TRBD1 is a possible D gene (5 bases). The CDR3 spans 15 residues. Germline lookup yields CDR1 WNHNN and CDR2 SYGVQD (reference sequence). CDR3 protein: CTSSDPGTGPEKLFF. DNA for the CDR3: TGCACCAGCAGTGACCCAGGGACGGGGCCGGAAAAACTGTTTTTT.

This clone was seen only a few times. A much larger clone differs from this one at a single base, so this may be a read error. Other DNA sequences within the sample encode an identical CDR3. V gene TRBV11-2 combines with J gene TRBJ2-1, with 9 nucleotides matching TRBD2. This CDR3 has 16 amino acids. CDR1 SGHAT and CDR2 FQNNGV come from the germline V gene. The V gene end was trimmed by 6 bases and the J gene end by 4 bases; junction bases not matched to a gene: 10. CDR3 DNA: TGTGCCAGCAGTTCCAGACTAGCGGCATTGTACAATGAGCAGTTCTTC. It encodes CASSSRLAALYNEQFF. Complete variable domain (other parts from reference TRBV11-2 and TRBJ2-1): EAGVAQSPRYKIIEKRQSVAFWCNPISGHATLYWYQQILGQGPKLLIQFQNNGVVDDSQLPKDRFSAERLKGVDSTLKIQPAKLEDSAVYLCASSSRLAALYNEQFFGPGTRLTVL.

To note about this clone: Just one base apart from a much larger clone, this may be a read error. The chain is built from TRBV6-2 or TRBV6-3 and TRBJ2-1; 8 bases are a match to TRBD2. This CDR3 is 15 amino acids long. V dropped 7 bases and J dropped 7; count of bases not matched to a gene: 12. The germline V gene has CDR1 MNHEY and CDR2 SVGEGT. CDR3 sequence reads: CASIQGSGSGNEQFF. DNA for the CDR3: TGTGCCAGCATCCAAGGGAGCGGGAGTGGTAATGAGCAGTTCTTC.

The table lists this clone with many counts. Distinct nucleotide sequences in the sample also encode this CDR3. The chain uses TRBV27 and TRBJ1-1, with D possibly TRBD1 on 5 matching bases. The CDR3 sequence is 12 residues long. The V gene lost 5 bases and the J gene lost 7 bases, with 11 bases spanning the gap. CDR1 and CDR2 (germline): MNHEY, SMNVEV (reference sequence). CDR3 in amino acids: CASSTRGGEAFF. CDR3 DNA: TGTGCCAGCAGTACCCGGGGCGGTGAAGCTTTCTTT.

This clone was detected ten times or more. The chain couples TRBV4-2 to TRBJ2-1, with 8 bases that match TRBD2. The ends lost 2 bases at V and 9 bases at J; junction bases unmatched: 9. This CDR3 region has 15 residues. The germline V gene has CDR1 LGHNA and CDR2 YNFKEQ. CDR3 protein: CASSQSGRRNGEQFF. The DNA of the CDR3 is TGTGCCAGCAGCCAAAGCGGGAGAAGGAACGGTGAGCAGTTCTTC.